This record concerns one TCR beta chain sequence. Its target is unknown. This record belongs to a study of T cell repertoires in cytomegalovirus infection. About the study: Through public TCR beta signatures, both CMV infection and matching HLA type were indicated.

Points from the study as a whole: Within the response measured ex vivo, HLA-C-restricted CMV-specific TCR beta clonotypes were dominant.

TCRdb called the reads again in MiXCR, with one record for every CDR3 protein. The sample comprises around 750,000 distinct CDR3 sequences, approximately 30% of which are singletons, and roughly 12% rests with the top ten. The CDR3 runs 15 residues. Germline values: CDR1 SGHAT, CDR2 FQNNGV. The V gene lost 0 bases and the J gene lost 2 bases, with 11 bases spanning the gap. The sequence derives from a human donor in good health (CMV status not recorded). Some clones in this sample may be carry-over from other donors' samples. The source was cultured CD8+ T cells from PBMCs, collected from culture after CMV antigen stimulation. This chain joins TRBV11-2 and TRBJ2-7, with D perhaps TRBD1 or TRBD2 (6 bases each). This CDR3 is CASSLEGGLAYEQYV. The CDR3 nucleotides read TGTGCCAGCAGCTTAGAAGGGGGACTTGCCTACGAGCAGTACGTC.